The 7 T cell receptor beta chains reported below all come from one sample, sequenced in a study of blood T cell repertoires in COVID-19. The method was immunoSEQ multiplex PCR; TCRdb's version includes in-frame clones alone and lacks a portion of them. The sample includes 400,000 or so clones, 85% to 90% of them seen just once. Material for sequencing was PBMCs or T cells enriched from blood (not recorded which). These receptors were obtained from a young man who had recovered from COVID-19.

The chain links TRBV18 to TRBJ2-1; 16 bases fit TRBD2. The junction had 3 bases not matched to a gene; V was cut back by 3 bases and J by 7 bases. Germline CDR1 KGHSH, CDR2 LQKENI. The CDR3 consists of 16 residues. In DNA, the CDR3 is TGTGCCAGCTCACCGGGGGGACTAGCGGGAGGGAATGAGCAGTTCTTC. Translation gives CASSPGGLAGGNEQFF.

The genes are TRBV7-9 and TRBJ2-1, with D perhaps TRBD1 (6 bases). The V end lost 5 bases, the J end lost 0 bases, and 11 bases lay between the germline ends. The CDR3 extends over 15 amino acids. Per germline, CDR1 SEHNR and CDR2 FQNEAQ (reference sequence). The CDR3 loop reads CASSLRQASYNEQFF. In DNA, the CDR3 is TGTGCCAGCAGCCTTAGACAGGCCTCCTACAATGAGCAGTTCTTC.

This chain links TRBV10-2 with TRBJ2-6; 10 bases match TRBD2. The CDR3 extends over 17 amino acids. V shed 7 bases and J 1 base; nucleotides not matched to a gene: 7. Germline V gene data show CDR1 as WSHSY and CDR2 as SAAADI. The CDR3 is CASTPLAGASGANVLTF. Written as DNA, the CDR3 is TGCGCCAGCACCCCGCTAGCGGGAGCTTCTGGGGCCAACGTCCTGACTTTC.

This clone was recorded a few times. This rearrangement joins TRBV2 to TRBJ2-7; unclear D gene. The CDR3 runs to 12 residues. Germline V gene sequence: CDR1 SNHLY, CDR2 FYNNEI. Trimming took off 5 bases at V and 12 bases at J, with 17 bases between the two ends. CDR3 sequence: CASSNNPRSGYF. CDR3 DNA sequence: TGTGCCAGCAGTAACAATCCACGAAGTGGGTACTTC.

The chain is built from TRBV14 and TRBJ2-1; possible D gene TRBD2, 6 bases. CDR1 and CDR2 from the germline V gene are SGHDN and FVKESK. The CDR3 is 11 residues long. V gave up 1 base and J gave up 16 bases, with 11 bases separating them. The CDR3 protein is CASSQASGGFF. The CDR3, as DNA: TGTGCCAGCAGCCAAGCATCCGGGGGATTCTTC.

This clone was seen a single time. The gene calls are TRBV15 and TRBJ2-7, with 12 bases matching TRBD2. The CDR3 totals 14 residues. Germline CDR1 is LNHNV and CDR2 is YYDKDF (reference sequence). J was trimmed by 4 bases and V by 5 bases; bases with no gene match: 3. The CDR3 loop is CATSRTSGKYEQYF. The CDR3 DNA sequence: TGTGCCACCAGCCGGACTAGCGGGAAATACGAGCAGTACTTC.

This chain joins TRBV6-1 and TRBJ1-3; the D gene is possibly TRBD1 (5 bases). Germline V CDR1 and CDR2: MNHNS, SASEGT. V lost 0 bases and J 2 bases, leaving 8 bases between the germline ends. This CDR3 has 15 amino acids. Here the CDR3 DNA reads TGTGCCAGCAGTGAAGCCGGGGGGACTGGAAACACCATATATTTT. It codes for CASSEAGGTGNTIYF.